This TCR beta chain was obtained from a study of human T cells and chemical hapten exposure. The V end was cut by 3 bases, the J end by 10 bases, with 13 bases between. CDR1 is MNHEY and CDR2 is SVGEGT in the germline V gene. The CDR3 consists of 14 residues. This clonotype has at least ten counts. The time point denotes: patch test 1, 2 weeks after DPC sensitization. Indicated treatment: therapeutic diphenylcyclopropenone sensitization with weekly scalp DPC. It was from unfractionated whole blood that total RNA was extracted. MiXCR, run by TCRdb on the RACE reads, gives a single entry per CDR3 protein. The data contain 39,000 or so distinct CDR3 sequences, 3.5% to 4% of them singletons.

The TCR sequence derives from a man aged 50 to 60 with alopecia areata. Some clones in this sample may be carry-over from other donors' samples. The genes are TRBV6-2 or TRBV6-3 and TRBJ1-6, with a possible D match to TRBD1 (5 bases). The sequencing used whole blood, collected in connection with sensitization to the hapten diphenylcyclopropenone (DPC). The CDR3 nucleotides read TGTGCCAGCAGTTATATCGGACATGAATCACCCCTCCACTTT. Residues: CASSYIGHESPLHF.